Listed here are 24 T cell receptor beta chains from one sample, sequenced in a study of shared clonotypes between healthy human individuals. Libraries were prepared by immunoSEQ multiplex PCR; TCRdb keeps only in-frame clonotypes and omits some of them. This sample has a few hundred thousand clones; roughly 70% occur once, and the top ten carry 10%. The source material was memory CD4+ T cells sorted from blood. Indicated subset: CD45RA-negative fraction. The receptor source for this set is a man aged 30-40 years in good health.

The V gene is TRBV28, the J gene TRBJ1-1; 7 positions agree with TRBD1. This CDR3 has 15 residues. Trimming cost V 7 bases and J 0 bases; bases outside gene matches: 8. CDR1 is MDHEN, CDR2 SYDVKM, per germline. The CDR3 region has the DNA TGTGCCAGCAACAGGGGCGCTCTAATGAACACTGAAGCTTTCTTT. Its protein product is CASNRGALMNTEAFF.

The rearrangement joins TRBV7-9 to TRBJ2-5, with D perhaps TRBD1 (6 bases). Germline-derived CDR1 and CDR2 are SEHNR and FQNEAQ (reference sequence). The CDR3 consists of 13 residues. V was shortened by 3 bases and J by 5 bases, with 10 bases between the two germline ends. The CDR3 DNA reads TGTGCCAGCAGCTTCCCGGACAGCGAGACCCAGTACTTC. It encodes CASSFPDSETQYF.

This clone was found a few times. The chain is built from TRBV14 and TRBJ1-1; tentative D call: TRBD1 (5 bases). CDR1 is SGHDN, CDR2 FVKESK, per germline. The CDR3 spans 10 residues. V dropped 10 bases and J dropped 3 bases, with 6 bases sitting between them. In DNA form, the CDR3 reads TGTGCCAAAGGGGACACTGAAGCTTTCTTT. Its translation: CAKGDTEAFF.

The chain uses TRBV28 and TRBJ2-7; TRBD2 matches at 10 bases. CDR1 and CDR2 from the germline V gene are MDHEN and SYDVKM. This CDR3 region has 15 residues. J was trimmed by 6 bases and V by 4 bases; bases with no gene match: 9. This CDR3 is CASSSPLAGEGEQYF. CDR3 in DNA: TGTGCCAGCAGTTCCCCGCTAGCGGGAGAGGGCGAGCAGTACTTC.

The chain uses TRBV5-4 and TRBJ2-1, with 13 bases matching TRBD2. The V gene's germline CDR1 is SGHNT and CDR2 YYREEE (reference sequence). The CDR3 extends over 15 amino acids. J gave up 4 bases and V 4 bases, and 2 bases lay outside the gene matches. The CDR3 sequence is CASSRTSGSYNEQFF. The CDR3 DNA follows: TGTGCCAGCAGCCGGACTAGCGGGAGTTACAATGAGCAGTTCTTC.

This clone has more than one count but fewer than ten. This sequence joins TRBV5-1 and TRBJ2-2, with TRBD2 as a possible D gene (6 bases). CDR3 length: 15 amino acids. V was shortened by 5 bases and J by 4 bases, with 15 bases between the two germline ends. CDR1 and CDR2 from the germline V gene are SGHRS and YFSETQ. CDR3 in DNA: TGCGCCAGCAGTACCAGCGGGCGTAGCACCGGGGAGCTGTTTTTT. This translates into CASSTSGRSTGELFF.

This chain connects TRBV15 to TRBJ1-1; D is unresolved. The CDR3 totals 13 residues. Germline assignment: CDR1 LNHNV and CDR2 YYDKDF (reference sequence). Trimming cost V 5 bases and J 0 bases, with 7 bases left between them. CDR3 DNA sequence: TGTGCCACCAGCGGGGTCATGAACACTGAAGCTTTCTTT. Translating it yields CATSGVMNTEAFF.

The chain recombines TRBV4-1 with TRBJ1-1; weak D call: TRBD1 (6 bases). The CDR3 length is 15 residues. Trimming took 2 bases from V and 2 from J, leaving 12 bases between them. Germline loops: CDR1 MGHRA, CDR2 YSYEKL. The CDR3 reads CASSQPWTVNTEAFF. The CDR3 DNA sequence: TGCGCCAGCAGCCAACCCTGGACAGTTAACACTGAAGCTTTCTTT.

The chain couples TRBV5-1 to TRBJ2-7; a weak D match, TRBD2 (6 bases). V shed 0 bases and J shed 6 bases, with 10 bases lying between them. The CDR3 is made up of 13 amino acids. CDR1 is SGHRS and CDR2 is YFSETQ in the germline V gene. CDR3 sequence (DNA): TGCGCCAGCAGCTTGGCGGTGGGGGGCGAGCAGTACTTC. Its translation: CASSLAVGGEQYF.

This chain joins TRBV5-6 and TRBJ2-1; no definite D call. The CDR3 runs to 15 residues. Germline CDR1 reads SGHDT; CDR2 reads YYEEEE. Trimming stripped 1 base from V and 5 bases from J, with 13 bases between. The CDR3 sequence: CASSLNPRGNNEQFF. CDR3 bases: TGTGCCAGCAGCTTGAACCCCCGTGGGAACAATGAGCAGTTCTTC. Supplemented by reference TRBV5-6 and TRBJ2-1, the full variable domain reads DAGVTQSPTHLIKTRGQQVTLRCSPKSGHDTVSWYQQALGQGPQFIFQYYEEEERQRGNFPDRFSGHQFPNYSSELNVNALLLGDSALYLCASSLNPRGNNEQFFGPGTRLTVL.

The V call is TRBV6-5, the J call TRBJ1-2; 10 bases line up with TRBD1. The CDR3 consists of 14 residues. V shed 11 bases and J 8 bases; nucleotides not matched to a gene: 14. Germline values: CDR1 MNHEY, CDR2 SVGAGI. CDR3 amino acids: CACKPGQGYEGYTF. For the CDR3, the DNA is TGTGCCTGTAAACCGGGACAGGGGTATGAGGGCTACACCTTC.

This rearrangement joins TRBV6-1 to TRBJ2-4; TRBD1 matches at 7 bases. With V trimmed by 6 bases and J by 8 bases, 10 bases remained unmatched. The CDR3 is 14 amino acids. Germline assignment: CDR1 MNHNS and CDR2 SASEGT. As DNA, the CDR3 is TGTGCCAGCAGACTTCACAGGGGTGCGGACATTCAGTACTTC. Amino acid sequence: CASRLHRGADIQYF.

The chain links TRBV10-1 to TRBJ2-1; D possibly uses TRBD1 or TRBD2 (5 bases each). CDR1 is WNHNN and CDR2 is SYGVQD in the germline V gene (reference sequence). The CDR3 sequence is 16 residues long. The V and J ends lost 0 bases and 3 bases respectively, with 12 bases between them. CDR3 in amino acids: CASSESTGAGYNEQFF. DNA of the CDR3: TGCGCCAGCAGTGAGTCGACCGGGGCCGGCTACAATGAGCAGTTCTTC.

As regards this clone: The sample carries other DNA sequences with the same CDR3. This rearrangement joins TRBV7-9 to TRBJ2-7; D not resolved. In germline, CDR1 is SEHNR, CDR2 FQNEAQ (reference sequence). This CDR3 is 14 amino acids long. V lost 3 bases to trimming and J lost 4 bases, with 13 bases between them. CDR3 nucleotide sequence: TGTGCCAGCAGCTTCCAGCGCCCACCTTACGAGCAGTACTTC. Protein sequence: CASSFQRPPYEQYF.

The J gene is TRBJ2-7, the V gene TRBV11-1; D gene uncertain. CDR3 length equals 14 residues. Germline V gene lookup returns CDR1 SGHAT and CDR2 FQDESV (reference sequence). V was trimmed by 2 bases and J by 2 bases, leaving 10 bases between them. CDR3 amino acids: CASSLSQATYEQYF. CDR3 coding DNA: TGTGCCAGCAGCTTATCTCAGGCGACCTACGAGCAGTACTTC.

V is TRBV5-1 and J is TRBJ2-3, with 9 bases aligning to TRBD2. The CDR3 runs 16 residues. CDR1 is SGHRS, CDR2 YFSETQ, per germline. With 0 bases clipped from V and 3 bases from J, the junction kept 5 bases outside the gene matches. The CDR3: CASSLAAGGRTDTQYF. The CDR3 nucleotides are TGCGCCAGCAGCTTGGCAGCGGGAGGTAGGACAGATACGCAGTATTTT.

This CDR3 is CASSGVAGGPSYNEQFF. For the CDR3, the DNA is TGTGCCAGCAGTGGGGTAGCGGGAGGGCCCTCCTACAATGAGCAGTTCTTC. The chain combines TRBV25-1 with TRBJ2-1, with 11 bases identical to TRBD2. Germline V gene data show CDR1 as MGHDK and CDR2 as SYGVNS. Germline trimming cut 4 bases from V and 0 bases from J; bases unmatched to any gene: 5. The CDR3 runs to 17 residues.

The V call is TRBV4-1, the J call TRBJ2-7; a possible D gene is TRBD1 (6 bases). V gave up 5 bases and J gave up 3 bases, with 20 bases separating them. CDR1 and CDR2 from the germline V gene are MGHRA and YSYEKL. CDR3 length equals 16 residues. The CDR3 bases are TGCGCCAGCAGCGGCGGGCTGAACAGGGAAGTCTACGAGCAGTACTTC. This gives the protein CASSGGLNREVYEQYF.

The CDR3: CASIGKGVPVEYF. CDR3 DNA: TGTGCCAGCATAGGGAAAGGTGTTCCGGTGGAGTACTTC. V and J are TRBV6-1 and TRBJ2-5, with unresolved D. This CDR3 is built from 13 residues. Trimming removed 7 bases at V and 12 bases at J, with 21 bases between. CDR1 is MNHNS, CDR2 SASEGT, per germline.

The chain employs TRBV19 and TRBJ2-2; D remains unclear. The CDR3 spans 16 residues. Trimming pared 3 bases from V and 2 bases from J, leaving 13 bases between. From germline, CDR1 is LNHDA and CDR2 SQIVND (reference sequence). The CDR3 region has the DNA TGTGCCAGTAGTATCAGAAGTCGGTCTAACACCGGGGAGCTGTTTTTT. Translated: CASSIRSRSNTGELFF.

This clone has a single count. This sequence joins TRBV9 and TRBJ2-1, with D unresolved. Germline V gene lookup returns CDR1 SGDLS and CDR2 YYNGEE. This CDR3 is built from 12 residues. Trimming removed 3 bases at V and 2 bases at J, with 3 bases between. The CDR3 DNA is TGTGCCAGCAGCGGGGCCTACAATGAGCAGTTCTTC. Translated, it gives CASSGAYNEQFF. Combining the CDR3 with reference TRBV9 and TRBJ2-1 gives the whole variable domain DSGVTQTPKHLITATGQRVTLRCSPRSGDLSVYWYQQSLDQGLQFLIQYYNGEERAKGNILERFSAQQFPDLHSELNLSSLELGDSALYFCASSGAYNEQFFGPGTRLTVL.

J is TRBJ1-2 and V is TRBV12-5, with D tentatively TRBD1 (5 bases). The CDR3 has 12 residues. CDR1 LGHNT and CDR2 FRNRAP come from the germline V gene. The ends were cut back, 7 bases at V and 7 bases at J, with 13 bases in the middle. CDR3 DNA sequence: TGTGCTAGTGCCAATTCAGGGTTTGGCTACACCTTC. Translated, it gives CASANSGFGYTF.

This chain connects TRBV19 to TRBJ2-6, with 8 bases fitting TRBD2. The CDR3 spans 18 residues. With V trimmed by 7 bases and J by 4 bases, 15 bases remained unmatched. Germline V gene data show CDR1 as LNHDA and CDR2 as SQIVND (reference sequence). The CDR3 nucleotides are TGTGCCAGTACCTTCTTGAGGAGCGGGAGTTCGGGGGCCAACGTCCTGACTTTC. It codes for CASTFLRSGSSGANVLTF.

The J gene is TRBJ2-2, the V gene TRBV7-9; possibly TRBD1 or TRBD2 for D (5 bases each). The V and J ends lost 1 base and 4 bases respectively, with 22 bases between them. Looked up from germline, CDR1 is SEHNR and CDR2 is FQNEAQ (reference sequence). The CDR3 totals 19 residues. This chain's CDR3 is CASSLEPPGRGRGTGELFF. As DNA, the CDR3 is TGTGCCAGCAGCTTAGAGCCCCCGGGAAGGGGTCGAGGCACCGGGGAGCTGTTTTTT.